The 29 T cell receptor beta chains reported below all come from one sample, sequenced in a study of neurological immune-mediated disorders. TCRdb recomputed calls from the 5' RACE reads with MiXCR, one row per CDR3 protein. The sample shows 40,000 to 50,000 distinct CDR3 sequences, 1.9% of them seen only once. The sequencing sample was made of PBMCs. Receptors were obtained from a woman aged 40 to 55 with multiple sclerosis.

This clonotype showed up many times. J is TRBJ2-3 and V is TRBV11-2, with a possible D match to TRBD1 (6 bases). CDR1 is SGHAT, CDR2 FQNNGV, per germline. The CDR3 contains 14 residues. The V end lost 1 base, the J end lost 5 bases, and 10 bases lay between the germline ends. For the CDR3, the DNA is TGTGCCAGCAGCTTAGCAGGGGCTTTAGATACGCAGTATTTT. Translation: CASSLAGALDTQYF. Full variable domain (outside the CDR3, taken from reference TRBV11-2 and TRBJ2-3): EAGVAQSPRYKIIEKRQSVAFWCNPISGHATLYWYQQILGQGPKLLIQFQNNGVVDDSQLPKDRFSAERLKGVDSTLKIQPAKLEDSAVYLCASSLAGALDTQYFGPGTRLTVL.

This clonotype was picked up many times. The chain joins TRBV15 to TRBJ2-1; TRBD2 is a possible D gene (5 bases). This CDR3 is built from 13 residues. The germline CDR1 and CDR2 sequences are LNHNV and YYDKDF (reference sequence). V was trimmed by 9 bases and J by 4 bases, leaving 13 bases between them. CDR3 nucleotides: TGTGCCACGACTACGCCCGGATACAATGAGCAGTTCTTC. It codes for CATTTPGYNEQFF.

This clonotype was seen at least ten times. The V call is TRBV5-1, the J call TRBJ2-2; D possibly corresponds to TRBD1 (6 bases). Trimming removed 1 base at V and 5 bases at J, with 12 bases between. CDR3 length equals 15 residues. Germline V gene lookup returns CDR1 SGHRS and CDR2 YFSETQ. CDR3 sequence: CASSLQQGVTGELFF. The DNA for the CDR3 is TGCGCCAGCAGCTTGCAACAGGGAGTAACCGGGGAGCTGTTTTTT. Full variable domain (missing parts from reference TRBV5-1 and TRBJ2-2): KAGVTQTPRYLIKTRGQQVTLSCSPISGHRSVSWYQQTPGQGLQFLFEYFSETQRNKGNFPGRFSGRQFSNSRSEMNVSTLELGDSALYLCASSLQQGVTGELFFGEGSRLTVL.

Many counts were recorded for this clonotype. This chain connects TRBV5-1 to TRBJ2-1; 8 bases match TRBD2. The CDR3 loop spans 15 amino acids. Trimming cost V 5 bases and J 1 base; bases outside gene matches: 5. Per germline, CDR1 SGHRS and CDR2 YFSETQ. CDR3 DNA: TGCGCCAGCAGATTTAGCGGGGCGTCCTACAATGAGCAGTTCTTC. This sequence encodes CASRFSGASYNEQFF.

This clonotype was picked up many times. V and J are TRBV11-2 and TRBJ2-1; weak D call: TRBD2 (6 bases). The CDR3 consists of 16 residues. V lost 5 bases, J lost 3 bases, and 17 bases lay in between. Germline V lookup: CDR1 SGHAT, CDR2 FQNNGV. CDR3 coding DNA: TGTGCCAGCAGCCCCGGGACTCTTAGGAACTACAATGAGCAGTTCTTC. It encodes CASSPGTLRNYNEQFF.

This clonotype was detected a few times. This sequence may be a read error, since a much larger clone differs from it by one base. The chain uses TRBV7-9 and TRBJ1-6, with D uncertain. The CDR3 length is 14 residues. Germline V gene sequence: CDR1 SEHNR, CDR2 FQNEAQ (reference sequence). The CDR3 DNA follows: TGTGCCAGCAGCTTTGAGGGCAGAAATTCACACCTCCACTTT. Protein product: CASSFEGRNSHLHF.

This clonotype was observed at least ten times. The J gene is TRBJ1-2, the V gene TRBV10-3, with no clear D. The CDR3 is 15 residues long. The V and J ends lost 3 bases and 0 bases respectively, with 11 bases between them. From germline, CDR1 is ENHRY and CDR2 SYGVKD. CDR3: CAISDRLRTNYGYTF. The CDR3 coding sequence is TGTGCCATCAGTGATAGGTTGAGGACTAACTATGGCTACACCTTC.

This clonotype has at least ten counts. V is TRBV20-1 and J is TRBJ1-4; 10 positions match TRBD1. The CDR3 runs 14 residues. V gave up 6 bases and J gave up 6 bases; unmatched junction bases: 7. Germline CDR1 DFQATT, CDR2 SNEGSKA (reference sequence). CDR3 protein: CSARGTGEYEKLFF. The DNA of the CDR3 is TGCAGTGCCCGAGGGACAGGGGAATATGAAAAACTGTTTTTT.

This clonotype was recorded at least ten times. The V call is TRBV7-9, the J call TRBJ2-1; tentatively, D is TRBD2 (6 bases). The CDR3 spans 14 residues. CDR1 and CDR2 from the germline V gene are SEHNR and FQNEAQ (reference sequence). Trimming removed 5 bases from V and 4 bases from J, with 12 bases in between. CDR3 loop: CASSPLGGYNEQFF. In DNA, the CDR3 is TGTGCCAGCAGCCCTTTGGGGGGTTACAATGAGCAGTTCTTC.

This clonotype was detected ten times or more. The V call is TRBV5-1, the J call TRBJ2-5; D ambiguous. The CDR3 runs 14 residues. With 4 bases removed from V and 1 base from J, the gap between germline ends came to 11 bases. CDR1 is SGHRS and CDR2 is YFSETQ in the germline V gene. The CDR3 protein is CASSRLRTQETQYF. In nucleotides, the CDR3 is TGCGCCAGCAGCCGCCTCAGGACCCAAGAGACCCAGTACTTC.

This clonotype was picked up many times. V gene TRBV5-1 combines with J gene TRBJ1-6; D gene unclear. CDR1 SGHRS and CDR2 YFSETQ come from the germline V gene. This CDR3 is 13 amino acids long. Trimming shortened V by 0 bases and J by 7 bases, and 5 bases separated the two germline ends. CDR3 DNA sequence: TGCGCCAGCAGCTTGGATCCAAATTCACCCCTCCACTTT. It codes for CASSLDPNSPLHF. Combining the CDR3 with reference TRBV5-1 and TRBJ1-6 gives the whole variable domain KAGVTQTPRYLIKTRGQQVTLSCSPISGHRSVSWYQQTPGQGLQFLFEYFSETQRNKGNFPGRFSGRQFSNSRSEMNVSTLELGDSALYLCASSLDPNSPLHFGNGTRLTVT.

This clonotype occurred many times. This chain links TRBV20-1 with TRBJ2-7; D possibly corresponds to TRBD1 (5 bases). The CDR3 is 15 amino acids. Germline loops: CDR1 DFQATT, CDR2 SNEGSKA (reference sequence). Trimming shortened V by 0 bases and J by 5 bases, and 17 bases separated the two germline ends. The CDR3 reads CSARDPTAGRHEQYF. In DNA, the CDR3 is TGCAGTGCTAGAGATCCCACGGCAGGGCGCCACGAGCAGTACTTC.

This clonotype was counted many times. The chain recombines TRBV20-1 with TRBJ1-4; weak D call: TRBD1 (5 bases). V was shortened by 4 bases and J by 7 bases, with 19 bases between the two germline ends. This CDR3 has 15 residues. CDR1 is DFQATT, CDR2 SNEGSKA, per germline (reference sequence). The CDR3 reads CSATASPGTGEKLFF. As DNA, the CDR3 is TGCAGTGCTACGGCCTCCCCAGGGACTGGTGAAAAACTGTTTTTT.

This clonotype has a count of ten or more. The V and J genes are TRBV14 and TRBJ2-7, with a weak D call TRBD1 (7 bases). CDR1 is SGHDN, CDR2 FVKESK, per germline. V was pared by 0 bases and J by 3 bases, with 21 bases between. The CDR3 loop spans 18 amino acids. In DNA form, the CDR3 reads TGTGCCAGCAGCCAAGAAGATGGAGGGTCAGGACAGGTCTACGAGCAGTACTTC. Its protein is CASSQEDGGSGQVYEQYF.

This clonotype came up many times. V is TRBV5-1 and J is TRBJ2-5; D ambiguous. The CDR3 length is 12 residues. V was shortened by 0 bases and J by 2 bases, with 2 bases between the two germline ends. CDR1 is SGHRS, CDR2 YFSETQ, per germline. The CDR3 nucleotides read TGCGCCAGCAGCTTGGAACAAGAGACCCAGTACTTC. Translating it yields CASSLEQETQYF.

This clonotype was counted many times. CDR3 nucleotide sequence: TGTGCCAGCAGCGTAGGGATAGCGCCTGAAAATGAGCAGTTCTTC. As protein: CASSVGIAPENEQFF. The V call is TRBV9, the J call TRBJ2-1, with TRBD2 as a possible D gene (5 bases). This CDR3 region has 15 residues. Germline CDR1 is SGDLS and CDR2 is YYNGEE. V was cut by 0 bases and J by 7 bases, with 14 bases left in between.

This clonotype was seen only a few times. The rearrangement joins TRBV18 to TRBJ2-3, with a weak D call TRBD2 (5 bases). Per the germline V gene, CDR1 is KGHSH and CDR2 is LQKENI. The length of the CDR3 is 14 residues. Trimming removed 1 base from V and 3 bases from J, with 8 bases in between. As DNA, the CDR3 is TGTGCCAGCTCACCACGTGGGGAGACAGATACGCAGTATTTT. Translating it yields CASSPRGETDTQYF.

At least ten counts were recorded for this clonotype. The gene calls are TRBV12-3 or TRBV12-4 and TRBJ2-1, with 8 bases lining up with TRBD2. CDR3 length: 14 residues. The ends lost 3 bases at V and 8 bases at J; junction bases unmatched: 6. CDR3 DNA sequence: TGTGCCAGCAGTTTCGCGGGGGGCAGGGATGAGCAGTTCTTC. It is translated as CASSFAGGRDEQFF.

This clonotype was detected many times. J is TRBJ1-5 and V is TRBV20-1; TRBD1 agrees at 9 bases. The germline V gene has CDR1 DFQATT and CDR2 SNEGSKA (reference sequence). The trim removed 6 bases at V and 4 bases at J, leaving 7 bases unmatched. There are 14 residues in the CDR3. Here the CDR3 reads CSAPDRGANQPQHF. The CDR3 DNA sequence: TGCAGTGCCCCAGACAGGGGGGCAAATCAGCCCCAGCATTTT.

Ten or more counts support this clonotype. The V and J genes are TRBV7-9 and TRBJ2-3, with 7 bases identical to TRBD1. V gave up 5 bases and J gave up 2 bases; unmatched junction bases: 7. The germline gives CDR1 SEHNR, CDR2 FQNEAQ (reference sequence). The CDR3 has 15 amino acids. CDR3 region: CASSVGTAFTDTQYF. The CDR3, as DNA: TGTGCCAGCAGCGTAGGGACAGCCTTCACAGATACGCAGTATTTT.

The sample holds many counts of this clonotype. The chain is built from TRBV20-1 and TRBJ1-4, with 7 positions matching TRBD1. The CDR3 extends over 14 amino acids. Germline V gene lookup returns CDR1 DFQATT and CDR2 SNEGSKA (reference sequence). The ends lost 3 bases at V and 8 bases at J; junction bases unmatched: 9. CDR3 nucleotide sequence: TGCAGTGCTAGGCCGCCTTCACAGGGGGAAAAACTGTTTTTT. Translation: CSARPPSQGEKLFF.

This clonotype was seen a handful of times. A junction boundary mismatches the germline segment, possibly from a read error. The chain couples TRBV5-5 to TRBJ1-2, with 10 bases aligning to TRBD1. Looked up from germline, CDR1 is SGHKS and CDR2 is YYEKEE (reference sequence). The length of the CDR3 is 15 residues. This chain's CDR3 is CASSLEGQGFYGYTF. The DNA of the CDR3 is TGTGCCAGTAGCTTGGAGGGACAGGGGTTCTATGGCTACACCTTC.

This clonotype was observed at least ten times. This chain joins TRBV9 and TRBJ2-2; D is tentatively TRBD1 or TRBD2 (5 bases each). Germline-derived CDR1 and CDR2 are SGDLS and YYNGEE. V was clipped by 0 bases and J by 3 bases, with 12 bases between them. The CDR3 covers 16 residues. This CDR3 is CASSVGGAGYTGELFF. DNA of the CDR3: TGTGCCAGCAGCGTAGGAGGGGCAGGGTACACCGGGGAGCTGTTTTTT.

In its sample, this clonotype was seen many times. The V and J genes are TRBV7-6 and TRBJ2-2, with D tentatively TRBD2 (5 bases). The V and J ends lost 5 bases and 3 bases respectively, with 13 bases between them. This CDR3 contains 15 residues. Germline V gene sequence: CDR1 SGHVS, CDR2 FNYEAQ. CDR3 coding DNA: TGTGCCAGCAGCCTAGAGGGATGGGACACCGGGGAGCTGTTTTTT. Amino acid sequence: CASSLEGWDTGELFF.

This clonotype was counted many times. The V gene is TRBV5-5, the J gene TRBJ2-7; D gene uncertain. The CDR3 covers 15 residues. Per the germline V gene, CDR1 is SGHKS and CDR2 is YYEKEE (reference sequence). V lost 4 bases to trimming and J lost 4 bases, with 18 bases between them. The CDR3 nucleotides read TGTGCCAGCAGCGACCCCGGCAGAGCCAAATACGAGCAGTACTTC. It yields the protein CASSDPGRAKYEQYF. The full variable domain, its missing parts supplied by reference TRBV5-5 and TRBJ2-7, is DAGVTQSPTHLIKTRGQQVTLRCSPISGHKSVSWYQQVLGQGPQFIFQYYEKEERGRGNFPDRFSARQFPNYSSELNVNALLLGDSALYLCASSDPGRAKYEQYFGPGTRLTVT.

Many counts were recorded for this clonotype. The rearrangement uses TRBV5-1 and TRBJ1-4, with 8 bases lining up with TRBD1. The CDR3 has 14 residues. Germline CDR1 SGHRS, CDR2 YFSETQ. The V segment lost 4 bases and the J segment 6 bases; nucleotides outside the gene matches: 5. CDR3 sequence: CASSDRGYDEKLFF. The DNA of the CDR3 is TGCGCCAGCAGCGACAGGGGCTACGATGAAAAACTGTTTTTT.

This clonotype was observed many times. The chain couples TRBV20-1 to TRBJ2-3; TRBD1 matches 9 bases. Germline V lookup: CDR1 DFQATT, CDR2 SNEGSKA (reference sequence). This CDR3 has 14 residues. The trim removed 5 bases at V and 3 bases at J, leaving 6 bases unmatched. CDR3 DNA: TGCAGTGCTCGGAGACAGGGGGTGACAGATACGCAGTATTTT. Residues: CSARRQGVTDTQYF.

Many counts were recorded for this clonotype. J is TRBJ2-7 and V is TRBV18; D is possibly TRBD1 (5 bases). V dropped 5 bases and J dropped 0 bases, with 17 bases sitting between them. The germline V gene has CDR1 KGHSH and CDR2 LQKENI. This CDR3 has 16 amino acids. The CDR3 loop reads CASSTGHPRSSYEQYF. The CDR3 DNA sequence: TGTGCCAGCTCAACCGGACATCCTAGGAGCTCCTACGAGCAGTACTTC.

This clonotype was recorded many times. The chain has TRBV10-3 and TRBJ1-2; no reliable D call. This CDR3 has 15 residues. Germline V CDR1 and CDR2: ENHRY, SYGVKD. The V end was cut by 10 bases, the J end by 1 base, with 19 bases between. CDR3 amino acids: CATIYRLGLNYGYTF. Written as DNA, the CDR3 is TGTGCCACCATCTACAGATTGGGCCTTAACTATGGCTACACCTTC.